This T cell receptor (beta chain) comes out of a study of regulatory T cells in long-lasting Graves disease. This CDR3 comprises 14 residues. Germline CDR1 reads DFQATT; CDR2 reads SNEGSKA (reference sequence). Trimming cost V 1 base and J 3 bases; bases outside gene matches: 3. This clonotype was seen at least ten times. As yet, its antigen is unknown. Time point: newly diagnosed GD, antithyroid drugs for less than 3 months. TCR sequences were obtained from RNA taken from PBMCs. TCR beta libraries were built with iRepertoire HTBI primers and Arm-PCR of CDR3 regions. TCRdb recomputed calls from the multiplex PCR reads with MiXCR, one row per CDR3 protein. The profile shows more than 300,000 distinct CDR3 sequences, 15% to 20% of them singletons. Study conclusions and caveats: Persistent Graves' patients showed a TCR diversity that was lower than that of newly diagnosed ones.

This sample also belongs to another study, concerning T cells in Graves' hyperthyroidism and ophthalmopathy. This second study notes: It was considered stable Graves' hyperthyroidism when ophthalmopathy did not progress within 18 months. Stable hyperthyroidism was told apart from ophthalmopathy by a model built on 13 V-J features.

The V and J genes are TRBV20-1 and TRBJ2-5; 9 bases are shared with TRBD2. Sequencing used peripheral blood mononuclear cells (PBMCs), obtained at new diagnosis, from a patient treated with antithyroid drugs. This sequence was found in a young woman with Graves disease. CDR3 region: CSARVSGGKETQYF. As DNA, the CDR3 is TGCAGTGCTAGAGTTAGCGGGGGAAAAGAGACCCAGTACTTC.